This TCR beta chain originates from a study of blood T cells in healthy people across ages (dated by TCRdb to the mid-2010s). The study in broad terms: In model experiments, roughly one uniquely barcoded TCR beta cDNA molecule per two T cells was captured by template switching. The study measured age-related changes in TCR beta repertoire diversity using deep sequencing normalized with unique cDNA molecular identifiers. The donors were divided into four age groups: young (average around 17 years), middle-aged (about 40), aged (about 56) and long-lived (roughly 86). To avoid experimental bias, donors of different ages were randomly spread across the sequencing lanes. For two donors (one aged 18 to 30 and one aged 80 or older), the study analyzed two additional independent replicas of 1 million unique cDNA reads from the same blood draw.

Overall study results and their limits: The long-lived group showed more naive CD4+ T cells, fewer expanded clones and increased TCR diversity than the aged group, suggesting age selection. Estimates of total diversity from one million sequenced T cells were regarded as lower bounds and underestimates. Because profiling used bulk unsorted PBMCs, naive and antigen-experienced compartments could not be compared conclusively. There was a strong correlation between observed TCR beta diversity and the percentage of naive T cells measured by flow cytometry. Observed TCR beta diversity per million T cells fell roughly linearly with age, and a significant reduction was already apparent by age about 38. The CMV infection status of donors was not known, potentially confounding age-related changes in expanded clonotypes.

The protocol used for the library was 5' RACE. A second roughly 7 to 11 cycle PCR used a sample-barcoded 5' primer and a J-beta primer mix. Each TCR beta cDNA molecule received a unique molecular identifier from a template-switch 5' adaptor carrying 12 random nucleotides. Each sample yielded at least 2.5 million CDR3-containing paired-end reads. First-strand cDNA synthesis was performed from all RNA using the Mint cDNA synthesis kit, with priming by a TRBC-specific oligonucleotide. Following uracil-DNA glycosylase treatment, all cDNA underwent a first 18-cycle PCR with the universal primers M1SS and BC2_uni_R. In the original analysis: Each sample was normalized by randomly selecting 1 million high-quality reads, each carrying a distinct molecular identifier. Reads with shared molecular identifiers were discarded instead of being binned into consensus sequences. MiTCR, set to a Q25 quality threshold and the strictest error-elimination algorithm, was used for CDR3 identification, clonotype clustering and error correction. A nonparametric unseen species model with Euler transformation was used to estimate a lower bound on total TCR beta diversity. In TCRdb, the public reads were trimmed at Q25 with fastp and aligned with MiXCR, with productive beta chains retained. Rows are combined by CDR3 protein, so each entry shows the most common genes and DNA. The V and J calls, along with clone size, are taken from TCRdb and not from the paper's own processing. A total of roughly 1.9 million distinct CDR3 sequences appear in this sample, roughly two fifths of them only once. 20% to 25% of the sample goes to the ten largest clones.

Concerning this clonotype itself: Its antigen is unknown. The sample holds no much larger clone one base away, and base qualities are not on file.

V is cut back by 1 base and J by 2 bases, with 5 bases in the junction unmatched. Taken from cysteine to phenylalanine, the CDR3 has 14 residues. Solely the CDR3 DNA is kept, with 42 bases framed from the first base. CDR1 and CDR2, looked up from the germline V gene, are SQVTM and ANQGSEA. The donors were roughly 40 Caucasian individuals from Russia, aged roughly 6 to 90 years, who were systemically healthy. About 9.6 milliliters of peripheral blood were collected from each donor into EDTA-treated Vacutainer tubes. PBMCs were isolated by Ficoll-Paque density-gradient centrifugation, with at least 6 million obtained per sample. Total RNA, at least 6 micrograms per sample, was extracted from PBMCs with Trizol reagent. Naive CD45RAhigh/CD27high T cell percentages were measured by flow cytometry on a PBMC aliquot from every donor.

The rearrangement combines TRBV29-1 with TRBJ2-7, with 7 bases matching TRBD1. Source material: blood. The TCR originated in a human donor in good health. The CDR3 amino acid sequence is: CSVEAPGTAYEQYF. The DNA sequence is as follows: TGCAGCGTTGAAGCCCCAGGGACAGCCTACGAGCAGTACTTC.